This paragraph reports one T cell receptor (beta chain). Its antigen remains unknown. Assembly of TCR beta libraries relied on iRepertoire HTBI primers together with Arm-PCR of CDR3 regions. Original analysis: Segment identification across samples yielded 50 to 80 TRBV and about 14 TRBJ segments. TCRdb fed the multiplex PCR reads into MiXCR, producing one record per CDR3 protein. In this record, the V and J calls reflect TCRdb's handling and not the investigators' own analysis. This repertoire shows about 470,000 distinct CDR3 sequences, about 22% found once; its top ten account for roughly 7.7%. V lost 6 bases and J 3 bases, leaving 16 bases between the germline ends. CDR3 length: 15 amino acids. This specimen comes from a study of regulatory T cells in long-lasting Graves disease. Indicated time point: persistent/refractory GD, antithyroid drugs over 5 years with positive TRAb. PBMC-extracted RNA yielded the TCR library. Each of the patients was recruited from an endocrinology department situated in Xi'an, China.

Study-level results: Thyroid tissue went unexamined; only peripheral blood was analyzed. TCR diversity in persistent Graves' patients was below that of newly diagnosed ones.

The V call is TRBV12-3 or TRBV12-4, the J call TRBJ2-3, with a possible D match to TRBD1 (6 bases). The sequence derives from a female donor with Graves disease. Sequencing was performed on peripheral blood mononuclear cells (PBMCs), taken when the disease was refractory, from a patient treated with antithyroid drugs. As DNA, the CDR3 is TGTGCCAGCAGCGCCGCCAAGGGGGAAACAGATACGCAGTATTTT. It yields the protein CASSAAKGETDTQYF.